This T cell receptor (beta chain) was sequenced in a study of OX40 agonist ivuxolimab in advanced cancers. The study in broad terms: Ivuxolimab was a fully human IgG2 agonistic monoclonal antibody targeting the costimulatory receptor OX40 (CD134). Intravenous ivuxolimab was administered to patients every 2 weeks at six dose levels: 0.01, 0.1, 0.3, 1.5, 3 and 10 mg/kg. Of the 50 to 55 dose-escalation patients, hepatocellular carcinoma was present in roughly 19, melanoma in around 15, renal cell carcinoma in 9 and head and neck cancer in 9. The dose-escalation cohort was about 83% male with a mean age of roughly 60 years, ranging from 23 to 79. Prior anti-PD-1, anti-PD-L1 or anti-CTLA-4 therapy was permitted, and checkpoint inhibitors had been received by around 40% of dose-escalation patients. Partial responses occurred in three dose-escalation patients, of whom one had hepatocellular carcinoma and two had cutaneous melanoma. Peripheral TCRbeta sequencing was intended to test whether TCR sequence diversity was altered and clonal T-cell expansion was caused by ivuxolimab. The paper describes the monotherapy dose-escalation part (N = 52 patients) of the phase I trial of ivuxolimab. The investigation overall reported the following: Low levels of normalized T-cell clonal expansion were also seen in some nonresponding patients. Partial responders in the 0.1-3.0 mg/kg groups had among the lowest normalized peripheral clonal expansion, especially among CD8+ T cells. The antigen specificity of the peripheral T cells that underwent clonal expansion was not determined. At doses of 0.1 to 3.0 mg/kg, clonal expansion of both CD4+ and CD8+ T cells in blood was seen between baseline and week 6. After ivuxolimab, CD8+ T cells had more expanded clones than CD4+ T cells on average.

The trial excluded patients who had a history of autoimmune disease or were on systemic immunosuppression. Peripheral blood for TCR sequencing was collected from all dose cohorts at baseline, on cycle 4 day 1, and on cycle 7 day 1. The samples were taken from a phase I, first-in-human, multicenter, open-label dose-escalation trial of ivuxolimab. Adults with locally advanced or metastatic melanoma, renal cell carcinoma, hepatocellular carcinoma or head and neck squamous cell carcinoma were enrolled in the trial. CD4+ and CD8+ T cells were sorted separately from peripheral blood before TCR sequencing. This clone has a single count. This receptor's antigen is unknown. No quality values exist for individual bases; no much larger clone is one base distant. Genomic DNA was isolated from the sorted cells so that the TCRbeta CDR3 region could be sequenced. TCRbeta CDR3 regions were sequenced using the immunoSEQ Assay. TCRdb's version of the immuneACCESS table is confined to in-frame rearrangements and falls short of the full clone set. An unresolved V gene accounts for under half of the shortfall where checked; the remainder is of unknown origin. For this sample the table gives some 50,000 clones, of which about 90% were detected only once. Around 3.3% of the sample comes from the top ten.

The germline V gene gives CDR1 as SGDLS and CDR2 as YYNGEE. The junction shows trimming of 3 bases on V and 0 bases on J, plus 8 bases between the germline ends. Counted from cysteine to phenylalanine, this CDR3 has 14 amino acids. Only CDR3 DNA is held: 42 bases, read in frame from base 1. The sequence links TRBV9 to TRBJ2-3, with the D gene uncertain. This sequence originates from an adult with an advanced solid tumor such as melanoma, head and neck, liver or kidney cancer. The material was CD4+ or CD8+ T cells sorted from blood, obtained in a trial of the OX40 agonist ivuxolimab. The DNA is as follows: TGTGCCAGCAGCGGGGCGGCTAGCACAGATACGCAGTATTTT. Its translation is CASSGAASTDTQYF.